This T cell receptor beta chain comes out of a study of cytotoxic CD8 clonotypes in ibrutinib-treated CLL. Study-level information: Response samples were taken after a median of approximately 11 months on treatment, range 6 to 36.

Study outcomes and limitations: Public clonotypes proved infrequent, and on treatment they shrank or remained steady. Clonality grew at ibrutinib response; at progression, it decreased back toward baseline.

Using immunoSEQ multiplex PCR, the repertoire was profiled, and TCRdb retains in-frame clones only, with some absent. This sample has tens of thousands of clones, with roughly 85% found just once. V dropped 2 bases and J dropped 8; count of bases not matched to a gene: 6. CDR1 is SSHAT and CDR2 is FNYEAQ in the germline V gene (reference sequence). The CDR3 has 14 amino acids. In the case of this clone: Its antigen remains unknown.

The chain has TRBV7-7 and TRBJ2-1; the match to TRBD2 covers 7 bases. This specimen was PBMCs, taken after 24 months of ibrutinib treatment. The receptor was derived from a human donor with chronic lymphocytic leukemia. The CDR3 sequence is CASSLRGVADEQFF. In DNA, the CDR3 is TGTGCCAGCAGCTTACGGGGGGTAGCGGATGAGCAGTTCTTC.